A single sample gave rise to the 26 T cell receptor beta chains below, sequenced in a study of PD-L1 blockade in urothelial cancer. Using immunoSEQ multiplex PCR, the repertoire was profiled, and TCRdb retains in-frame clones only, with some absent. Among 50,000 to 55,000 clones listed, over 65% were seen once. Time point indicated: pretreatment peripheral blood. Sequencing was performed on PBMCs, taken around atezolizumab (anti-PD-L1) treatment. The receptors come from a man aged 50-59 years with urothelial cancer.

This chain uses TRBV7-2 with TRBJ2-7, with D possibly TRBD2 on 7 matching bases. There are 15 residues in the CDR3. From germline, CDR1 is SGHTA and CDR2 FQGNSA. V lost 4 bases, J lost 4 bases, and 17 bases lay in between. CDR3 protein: CASSSGGGRTYEQYF. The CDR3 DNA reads TGTGCCAGCAGCTCCGGGGGCGGGAGAACGTACGAGCAGTACTTC.

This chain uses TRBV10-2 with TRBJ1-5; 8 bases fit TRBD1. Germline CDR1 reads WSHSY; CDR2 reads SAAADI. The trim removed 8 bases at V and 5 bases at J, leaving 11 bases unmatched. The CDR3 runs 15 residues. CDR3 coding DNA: TGCGCCAGCGCCTCCGGACAGGGAGTCGATCAGCCCCAGCATTTT. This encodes CASASGQGVDQPQHF.

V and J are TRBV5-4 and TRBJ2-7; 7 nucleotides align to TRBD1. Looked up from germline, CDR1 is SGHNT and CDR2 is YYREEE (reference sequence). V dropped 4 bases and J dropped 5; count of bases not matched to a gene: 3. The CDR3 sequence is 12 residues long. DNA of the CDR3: TGTGCCAGCAGCGTTACAGGGGACGAGCAGTACTTC. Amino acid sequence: CASSVTGDEQYF.

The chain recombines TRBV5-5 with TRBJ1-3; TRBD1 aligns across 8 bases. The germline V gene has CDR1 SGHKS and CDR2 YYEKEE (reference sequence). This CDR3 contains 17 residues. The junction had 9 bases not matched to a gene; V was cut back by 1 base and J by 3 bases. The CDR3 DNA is TGTGCCAGCAGCTTGTTGCACAGGGGGTCTCTTGGAAACACCATATATTTT. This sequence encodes CASSLLHRGSLGNTIYF.

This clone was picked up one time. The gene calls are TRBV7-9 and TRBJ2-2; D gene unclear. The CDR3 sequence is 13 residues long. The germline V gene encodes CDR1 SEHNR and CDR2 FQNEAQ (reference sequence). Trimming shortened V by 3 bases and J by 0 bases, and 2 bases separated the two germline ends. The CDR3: CASSFSNTGELFF. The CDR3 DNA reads TGTGCCAGCAGCTTCTCGAACACCGGGGAGCTGTTTTTT.

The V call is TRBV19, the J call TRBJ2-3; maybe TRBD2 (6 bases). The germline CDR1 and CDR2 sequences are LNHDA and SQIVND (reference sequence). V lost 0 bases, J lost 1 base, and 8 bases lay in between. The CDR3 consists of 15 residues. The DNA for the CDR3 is TGTGCCAGTAGTATAGATGGCGGGGGCACAGATACGCAGTATTTT. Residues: CASSIDGGGTDTQYF.

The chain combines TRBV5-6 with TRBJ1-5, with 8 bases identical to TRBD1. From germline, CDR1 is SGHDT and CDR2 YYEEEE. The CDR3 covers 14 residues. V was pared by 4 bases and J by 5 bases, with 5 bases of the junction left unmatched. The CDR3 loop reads CASSAGQGYQPQHF. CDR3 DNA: TGTGCCAGCAGCGCCGGACAGGGCTATCAGCCCCAGCATTTT.

The CDR3, as DNA: TGTGCCAGCAGCGTAGCCAGCCGCGGGTCAGATACGCAGTATTTT. It is translated as CASSVASRGSDTQYF. The rearrangement uses TRBV9 and TRBJ2-3; D might be TRBD2 (5 bases). CDR1 and CDR2 from the germline V gene are SGDLS and YYNGEE. The V end was cut by 0 bases, the J end by 4 bases, with 12 bases between. CDR3 length: 15 amino acids.

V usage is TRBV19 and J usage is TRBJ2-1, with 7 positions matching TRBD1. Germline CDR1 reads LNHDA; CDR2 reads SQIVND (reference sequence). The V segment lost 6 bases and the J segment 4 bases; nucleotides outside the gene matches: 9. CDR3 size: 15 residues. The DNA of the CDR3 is TGTGCCAGTAGCCCGGGACAGTACACATACAATGAGCAGTTCTTC. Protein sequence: CASSPGQYTYNEQFF. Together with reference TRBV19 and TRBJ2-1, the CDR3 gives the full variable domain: DGGITQSPKYLFRKEGQNVTLSCEQNLNHDAMYWYRQDPGQGLRLIYYSQIVNDFQKGDIAEGYSVSREKKESFPLTVTSAQKNPTAFYLCASSPGQYTYNEQFFGPGTRLTVL.

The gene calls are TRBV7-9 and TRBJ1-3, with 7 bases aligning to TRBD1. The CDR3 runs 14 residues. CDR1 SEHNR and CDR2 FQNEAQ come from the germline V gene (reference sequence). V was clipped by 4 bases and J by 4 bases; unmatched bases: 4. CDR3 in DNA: TGTGCCAGCAGCTCGACAGGGTACGGAAACACCATATATTTT. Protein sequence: CASSSTGYGNTIYF.

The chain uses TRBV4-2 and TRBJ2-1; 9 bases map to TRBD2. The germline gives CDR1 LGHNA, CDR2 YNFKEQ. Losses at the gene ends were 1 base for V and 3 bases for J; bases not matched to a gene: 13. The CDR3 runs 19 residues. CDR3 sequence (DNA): TGTGCCAGCAGCCAAGCCCTGGCCTTTAAGCGGGGGGACTACAATGAGCAGTTCTTC. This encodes CASSQALAFKRGDYNEQFF.

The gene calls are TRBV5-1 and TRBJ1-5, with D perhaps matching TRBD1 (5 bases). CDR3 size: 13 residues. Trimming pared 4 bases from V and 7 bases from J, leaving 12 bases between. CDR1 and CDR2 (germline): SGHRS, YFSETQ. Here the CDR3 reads CASSRDFSQPQHF. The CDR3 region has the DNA TGCGCCAGCAGCAGGGACTTTTCCCAGCCCCAGCATTTT.

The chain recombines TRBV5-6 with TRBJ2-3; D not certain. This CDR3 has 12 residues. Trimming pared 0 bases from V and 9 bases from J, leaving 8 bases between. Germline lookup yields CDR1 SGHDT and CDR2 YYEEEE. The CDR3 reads CASSLVAQTQYF. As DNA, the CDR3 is TGTGCCAGCAGCTTGGTCGCCCAGACGCAGTATTTT.

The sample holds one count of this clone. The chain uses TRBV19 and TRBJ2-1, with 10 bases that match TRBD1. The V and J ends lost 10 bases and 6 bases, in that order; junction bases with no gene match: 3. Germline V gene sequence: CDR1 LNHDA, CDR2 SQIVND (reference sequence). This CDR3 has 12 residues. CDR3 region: CATRTGGNEQFF. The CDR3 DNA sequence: TGTGCCACACGGACAGGGGGCAATGAGCAGTTCTTC.

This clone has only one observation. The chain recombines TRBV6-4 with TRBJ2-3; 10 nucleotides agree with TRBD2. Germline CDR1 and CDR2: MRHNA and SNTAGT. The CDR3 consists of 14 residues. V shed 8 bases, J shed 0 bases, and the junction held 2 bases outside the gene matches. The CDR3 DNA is TGTGCCAGCTCTAGCGGGGGTAGCACAGATACGCAGTATTTT. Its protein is CASSSGGSTDTQYF.

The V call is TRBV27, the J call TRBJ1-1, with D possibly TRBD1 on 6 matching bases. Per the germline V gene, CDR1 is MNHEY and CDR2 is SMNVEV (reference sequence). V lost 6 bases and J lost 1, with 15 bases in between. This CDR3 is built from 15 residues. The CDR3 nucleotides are TGTGCCAGCAGCCAAACAACGACAGGGAACACTGAAGCTTTCTTT. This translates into CASSQTTTGNTEAFF.

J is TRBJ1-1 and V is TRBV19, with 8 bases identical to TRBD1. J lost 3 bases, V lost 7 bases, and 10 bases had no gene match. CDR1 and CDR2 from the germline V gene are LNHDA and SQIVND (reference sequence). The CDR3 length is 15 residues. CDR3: CASNYQGARDTEAFF. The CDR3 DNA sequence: TGTGCCAGTAACTACCAGGGGGCACGGGACACTGAAGCTTTCTTT.

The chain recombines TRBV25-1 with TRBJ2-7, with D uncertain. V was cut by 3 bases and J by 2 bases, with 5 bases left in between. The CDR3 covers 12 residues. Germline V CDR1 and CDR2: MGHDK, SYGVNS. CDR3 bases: TGTGCCAGCAGTGAGTCTGCCTACGAGCAGTACTTC. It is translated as CASSESAYEQYF.

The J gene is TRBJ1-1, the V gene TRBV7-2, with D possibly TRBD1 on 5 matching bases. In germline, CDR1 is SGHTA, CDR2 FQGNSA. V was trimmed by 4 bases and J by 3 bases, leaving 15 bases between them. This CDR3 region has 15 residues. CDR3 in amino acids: CASSSRQGSYTEAFF. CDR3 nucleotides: TGTGCCAGCAGCTCAAGGCAGGGTTCTTACACTGAAGCTTTCTTT.

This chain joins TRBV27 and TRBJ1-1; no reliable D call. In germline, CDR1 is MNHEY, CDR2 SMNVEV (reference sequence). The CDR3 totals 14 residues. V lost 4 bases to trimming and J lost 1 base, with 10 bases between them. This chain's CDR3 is CASSYGVGNTEAFF. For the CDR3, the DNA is TGTGCCAGCAGTTACGGAGTGGGGAACACTGAAGCTTTCTTT.

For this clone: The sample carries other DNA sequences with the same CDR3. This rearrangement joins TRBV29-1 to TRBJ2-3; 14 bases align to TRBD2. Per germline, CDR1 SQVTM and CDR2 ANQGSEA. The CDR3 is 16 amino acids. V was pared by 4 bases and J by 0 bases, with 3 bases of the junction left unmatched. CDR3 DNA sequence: TGCAGCGTTGTAGGGACTAGCGGGGGTAGCACAGATACGCAGTATTTT. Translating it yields CSVVGTSGGSTDTQYF.

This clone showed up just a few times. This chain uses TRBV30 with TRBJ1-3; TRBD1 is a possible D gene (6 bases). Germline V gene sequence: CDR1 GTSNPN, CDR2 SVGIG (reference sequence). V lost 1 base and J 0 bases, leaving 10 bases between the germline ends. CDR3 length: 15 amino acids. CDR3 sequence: CAWSGWGLSGNTIYF. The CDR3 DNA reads TGTGCCTGGAGTGGTTGGGGGCTCTCTGGAAACACCATATATTTT. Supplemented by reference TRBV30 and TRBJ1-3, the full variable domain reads SQTIHQWPATLVQPVGSPLSLECTVEGTSNPNLYWYRQAAGRGLQLLFYSVGIGQISSEVPQNLSASRPQDRQFILSSKKLLLSDSGFYLCAWSGWGLSGNTIYFGEGSWLTVV.

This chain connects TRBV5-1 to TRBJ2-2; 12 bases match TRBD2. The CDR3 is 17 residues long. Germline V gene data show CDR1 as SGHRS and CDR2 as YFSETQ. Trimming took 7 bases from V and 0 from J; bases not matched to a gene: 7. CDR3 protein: CASFQRTSGTNTGELFF. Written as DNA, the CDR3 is TGCGCCAGCTTCCAGCGGACTAGCGGGACGAACACCGGGGAGCTGTTTTTT.

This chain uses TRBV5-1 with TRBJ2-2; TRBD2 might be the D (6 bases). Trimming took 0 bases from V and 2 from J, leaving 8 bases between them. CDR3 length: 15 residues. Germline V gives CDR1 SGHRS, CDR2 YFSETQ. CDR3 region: CASSLVGSNTGELFF. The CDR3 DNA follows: TGCGCCAGCAGCTTGGTCGGGAGCAACACCGGGGAGCTGTTTTTT.

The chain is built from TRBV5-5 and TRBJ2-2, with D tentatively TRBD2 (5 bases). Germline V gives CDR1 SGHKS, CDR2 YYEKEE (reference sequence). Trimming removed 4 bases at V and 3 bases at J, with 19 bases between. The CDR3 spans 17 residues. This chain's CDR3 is CASSPGLEGPYTGELFF. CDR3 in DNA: TGTGCCAGCAGCCCGGGCCTAGAGGGTCCCTACACCGGGGAGCTGTTTTTT.

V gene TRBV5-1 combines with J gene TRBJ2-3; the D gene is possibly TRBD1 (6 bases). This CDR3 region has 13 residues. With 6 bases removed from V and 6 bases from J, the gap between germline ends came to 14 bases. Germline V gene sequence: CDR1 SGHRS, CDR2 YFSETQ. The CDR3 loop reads CASNLAGADTQYF. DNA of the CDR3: TGCGCCAGCAACCTGGCAGGGGCGGATACGCAGTATTTT.